A single sample is the source of the 11 T cell receptor beta chains below, sequenced in a study of blood T cell repertoires in COVID-19 (dated by TCRdb to 2020 to 2021). The library was built by means of the immunoSEQ multiplex PCR assay. The source is immuneACCESS, and TCRdb retained only in-frame sequences with V and J called. Part of the clones is not carried over; for the studies checked, unresolved V genes explain less than half of this, and the remainder is unexplained. For this sample the table gives around 200,000 clones, of which roughly 90% were detected only once. The top ten hold about 4% of the sample. Sequenced input: PBMCs or T cells enriched from blood (not recorded which). These receptor sequences come from a woman aged 40 to 50 with acute COVID-19.

V usage is TRBV5-1 and J usage is TRBJ1-1; unclear D gene. Germline V lookup: CDR1 SGHRS, CDR2 YFSETQ. This CDR3 contains 13 residues. Trimming left V 1 base short and J 4 bases short, with 8 bases between. CDR3 sequence reads: CASSLWPATEAFF. The DNA of the CDR3 is TGCGCCAGCAGCTTGTGGCCTGCCACTGAAGCTTTCTTT.

This clone was recorded only once. The J gene is TRBJ1-5, the V gene TRBV21-1. TRBV21-1 is a pseudogene. The CDR3 is 16 amino acids. In DNA form, the CDR3 reads TGTGCCAGCAGCAAACGGGGGGGTCAGGGGAATCAGCCCCAGCATTTT. Its protein product is CASSKRGGQGNQPQHF.

The V call is TRBV5-6, the J call TRBJ2-3; TRBD1 agrees at 8 bases. This CDR3 is built from 14 residues. Looked up from germline, CDR1 is SGHDT and CDR2 is YYEEEE. Trimming at V came to 6 bases and at J to 3 bases, leaving 6 bases not matched to a gene. Here the CDR3 reads CASNGQGGTDTQYF. The CDR3 DNA follows: TGTGCCAGCAACGGACAGGGCGGAACAGATACGCAGTATTTT.

There are a few counts of this clone. V and J are TRBV5-1 and TRBJ2-1; maybe TRBD1 (6 bases). Between the trimmed V and J ends, which lost 6 bases and 8 bases, there was a span of 21 bases. CDR1 is SGHRS and CDR2 is YFSETQ in the germline V gene. The CDR3 has 15 residues. DNA for the CDR3: TGCGCCAGCACTAGAGGGGGAACCAGAGGGGATGAGCAGTTCTTC. Encoded protein: CASTRGGTRGDEQFF.

The chain carries TRBV14 and TRBJ2-1; TRBD2 matches 12 bases. Germline values: CDR1 SGHDN, CDR2 FVKESK. V was pared by 3 bases and J by 7 bases, with 4 bases of the junction left unmatched. This CDR3 spans 15 amino acids. CDR3 residues: CASSQFLAGGNEQFF. As DNA, the CDR3 is TGTGCCAGCAGCCAGTTTCTAGCGGGGGGGAATGAGCAGTTCTTC.

The chain joins TRBV2 to TRBJ2-1; maybe TRBD1 (8 bases). Per the germline V gene, CDR1 is SNHLY and CDR2 is FYNNEI. This CDR3 is built from 14 residues. V was cut by 8 bases and J by 3 bases, with 14 bases left in between. The CDR3 spells CASYYRGGYNEQFF. The CDR3 coding sequence is TGTGCCAGCTATTACAGGGGGGGCTACAATGAGCAGTTCTTC. The full variable domain, its missing parts supplied by reference TRBV2 and TRBJ2-1, is EPEVTQTPSHQVTQMGQEVILRCVPISNHLYFYWYRQILGQKVEFLVSFYNNEISEKSEIFDDQFSVERPDGSNFTLKIRSTKLEDSAMYFCASYYRGGYNEQFFGPGTRLTVL.

The V call is TRBV5-1, the J call TRBJ1-1; 9 nucleotides match TRBD1. Germline assignment: CDR1 SGHRS and CDR2 YFSETQ. V trimming: 4 bases; J trimming: 2 bases; junction bases outside the gene matches: 12. There are 17 residues in the CDR3. The DNA for the CDR3 is TGCGCCAGCAGCCCACGAGGGGGACAGGGAAGTAACACTGAAGCTTTCTTT. Protein sequence: CASSPRGGQGSNTEAFF.

The V call is TRBV12-5, the J call TRBJ1-5; D remains unclear. V lost 7 bases and J lost 7, with 14 bases in between. This CDR3 comprises 13 residues. Germline V CDR1 and CDR2: LGHNT, FRNRAP. CDR3 sequence: CASATTEGQPQHF. The CDR3 DNA follows: TGTGCTAGTGCCACCACGGAGGGCCAGCCCCAGCATTTT.

The chain uses TRBV9 and TRBJ1-1, with no clear D. The CDR3 covers 14 residues. The V and J ends lost 4 bases and 5 bases respectively, with 15 bases between them. Germline V gene lookup returns CDR1 SGDLS and CDR2 YYNGEE. The CDR3 DNA reads as TGTGCCAGCAGCACAACGCTTGGGCGTACTGAAGCTTTCTTT. It is translated as CASSTTLGRTEAFF.

The genes are TRBV27 and TRBJ1-5, with 7 bases fitting TRBD1. Trimming removed 6 bases from V and 7 bases from J; junction bases left unmatched: 9. Looked up from germline, CDR1 is MNHEY and CDR2 is SMNVEV (reference sequence). CDR3 length equals 14 residues. CDR3 nucleotide sequence: TGTGCCAGCAGCGCCGACAGGGACGTACAGCCCCAGCATTTT. As protein: CASSADRDVQPQHF.

This chain connects TRBV19 to TRBJ1-5; D call uncertain. V was clipped by 7 bases and J by 1 base, with 23 bases between them. There are 18 residues in the CDR3. Germline values: CDR1 LNHDA, CDR2 SQIVND (reference sequence). The chain's CDR3 is CASKVEGLSFGSNQPQHF. The CDR3, as DNA: TGTGCCAGTAAGGTGGAGGGCTTGTCGTTCGGCAGCAATCAGCCCCAGCATTTT. Looking up the rest from reference TRBV19 and TRBJ1-5 gives the full variable domain: DGGITQSPKYLFRKEGQNVTLSCEQNLNHDAMYWYRQDPGQGLRLIYYSQIVNDFQKGDIAEGYSVSREKKESFPLTVTSAQKNPTAFYLCASKVEGLSFGSNQPQHFGDGTRLSIL.